Below, one TCR beta chain is given with its context. The antigen remains unidentified. Prepared TCR beta cDNA libraries contained unique molecular identifiers. Input populations of about 0.95 to 10 million T cells gave rise to 500,000 or so cDNA molecules. One entry per CDR3 protein results from TCRdb running MiXCR on the PCR reads. The sample consists of 250,000 to 300,000 distinct CDR3 sequences, about 40% of them appearing once. This entry is derived from a study of post-analysis software for immune sequencing data. Across the study: Some patients lacked subtype; others had relapsing-remitting, secondary progressive or progressive-relapsing disease. Study findings and constraints: When the samples were clustered directly with F measure, those that had been prepared in the same batch showed strong co-clustering. A significant reduction in normalized Chao1 diversity was observed in multiple sclerosis patients versus controls. Patients carried five TRBV segments more frequently than controls did, and TRBV5-6, TRBV5-1 and TRBV20-1 were among them.

CDR1 and CDR2 from the germline V gene are LGHNA and YNFKEQ. Trimming cost V 5 bases and J 0 bases; bases outside gene matches: 9. This CDR3 is built from 18 residues. This clonotype originated in a girl aged 10-17 years with multiple sclerosis. This sequence joins TRBV4-2 and TRBJ2-1; TRBD2 matches at 11 bases. The specimen sequenced was blood. CDR3 amino acids: CASSLSTSGDPSYNEQFF. The CDR3 DNA reads as TGTGCCAGCAGCTTATCGACTAGCGGGGACCCCTCCTACAATGAGCAGTTCTTC.